A single sample is the source of the 10 T cell receptor beta chains below, sequenced in a study of HIV-infected patients and healthy controls (dated by TCRdb to the mid-2010s). The method behind the library was 5' RACE. The instrument was an Illumina MiSeq. Reverse transcription of approximately 460 ng RNA was performed with SuperScript III using primers directed against the alpha and beta constant regions. Separate alpha and beta chain libraries were made by chain-specific third strand synthesis with multiplexing indices. Clones were called with MiXCR by TCRdb after fastp trimmed the public reads at Q25, and only in-frame beta chains were retained. Each CDR3 protein appears once, grouped with its most common genes and DNA. Within this sample are 7,500 to 9,500 distinct CDR3 sequences, with 8% of them counted one time only. 30% to 40% of the sample is held by the ten biggest clonotypes. Whole blood was used without fractionating the cells, so the repertoire represented all peripheral T cells without sorting.

The sequenced sample was blood, obtained before antiretroviral therapy. The source of these receptors is an adult with HIV infection. The donor label of this sample is uncertain.

This clonotype was detected many times. J is TRBJ2-7 and V is TRBV7-2; a weak D match, TRBD2 (5 bases). The CDR3 is 16 residues long. The V and J ends lost 1 base and 2 bases respectively, with 15 bases between them. Per germline, CDR1 SGHTA and CDR2 FQGNSA. The CDR3 nucleotides are TGTGCCAGCAGCTTAGTGGTCGGGGATTTACCCTACGAGCAGTACTTC. Its translation: CASSLVVGDLPYEQYF.

In its sample, this clonotype was seen many times. The rearrangement joins TRBV6-2 or TRBV6-3 to TRBJ1-2; 10 bases map to TRBD1. The CDR3 spans 16 residues. Trimming cost V 5 bases and J 3 bases; bases outside gene matches: 9. In germline, CDR1 is MNHEY, CDR2 SVGEGT. The CDR3: CASSLTQTGGDYGYTF. DNA for the CDR3: TGTGCCAGCAGTCTAACTCAGACAGGGGGCGACTATGGCTACACCTTC.

This clonotype was seen ten or more times. The chain carries TRBV7-2 and TRBJ2-1; the match to TRBD2 covers 8 bases. Germline CDR1 reads SGHTA; CDR2 reads FQGNSA. There are 16 residues in the CDR3. The junction had 6 bases not matched to a gene; V was cut back by 1 base and J by 4 bases. CDR3 nucleotides: TGTGCCAGCAGCTTAGTAGGCGGGGGGAGTTACAATGAGCAGTTCTTC. The encoded protein is CASSLVGGGSYNEQFF.

This clonotype was recorded many times. The chain recombines TRBV5-4 with TRBJ2-5; D remains ambiguous. The CDR3 is 15 residues long. The germline V gene encodes CDR1 SGHNT and CDR2 YYREEE (reference sequence). Trimming pared 2 bases from V and 2 bases from J, leaving 13 bases between. CDR3 amino acids: CASSFKGFAQETQYF. The CDR3 bases are TGTGCCAGCAGCTTTAAGGGTTTCGCGCAAGAGACCCAGTACTTC.

This clonotype was counted at least ten times. The CDR3 is CSARSAFGGETQYF. For the CDR3, the DNA is TGCAGTGCTAGGTCCGCCTTTGGGGGAGAGACCCAGTACTTC. The J gene is TRBJ2-5, the V gene TRBV20-1; D could derive from TRBD1 or TRBD2 (5 bases each). Germline V gives CDR1 DFQATT, CDR2 SNEGSKA (reference sequence). Trimming left V 3 bases short and J 4 bases short, with 15 bases between. The CDR3 is 14 amino acids.

This clonotype was observed at least ten times. The chain recombines TRBV5-1 with TRBJ1-6, with D hard to call. Germline-derived CDR1 and CDR2 are SGHRS and YFSETQ. The V gene lost 0 bases and the J gene lost 10 bases, with 11 bases spanning the gap. There are 14 residues in the CDR3. CDR3 sequence: CASSLGQDISPLHF. The DNA of the CDR3 is TGCGCCAGCAGCTTGGGACAAGACATCTCACCCCTCCACTTT.

This clonotype has at least ten counts. V gene TRBV25-1 combines with J gene TRBJ1-1, with TRBD1 matching over 7 bases. Losses at the gene ends were 1 base for V and 4 bases for J; bases not matched to a gene: 3. In germline, CDR1 is MGHDK, CDR2 SYGVNS. This CDR3 is 14 amino acids long. The DNA for the CDR3 is TGTGCCAGCAGTGAATTCCCAGGGGGCACTGAAGCTTTCTTT. This codes for CASSEFPGGTEAFF.

This clonotype was counted at least ten times. This chain's CDR3 is CASGRGVGNQPQHF. The CDR3 nucleotides are TGTGCCAGCGGCCGGGGGGTTGGGAATCAGCCCCAGCATTTT. The genes are TRBV12-3 or TRBV12-4 and TRBJ1-5; maybe TRBD1 (5 bases). Trimming left V 8 bases short and J 4 bases short, with 15 bases between. The CDR3 extends over 14 amino acids.

This clonotype came up many times. The chain couples TRBV5-5 to TRBJ2-1, with 7 bases identical to TRBD2. CDR1 is SGHKS and CDR2 is YYEKEE in the germline V gene (reference sequence). The CDR3 is made up of 15 amino acids. Trimming took 0 bases from V and 2 from J; bases not matched to a gene: 2. The CDR3 DNA follows: TGTGCCAGCAGCTTGGGGGCGGGAGCCTACAATGAGCAGTTCTTC. This sequence encodes CASSLGAGAYNEQFF.

This clonotype was seen ten or more times. The chain couples TRBV27 to TRBJ1-6, with TRBD1 matching 7 bases. CDR1 is MNHEY and CDR2 is SMNVEV in the germline V gene (reference sequence). J gave up 9 bases and V 5 bases, and 10 bases lay outside the gene matches. The CDR3 is made up of 15 amino acids. The CDR3 loop reads CASSPTGEGGSPLHF. CDR3 coding DNA: TGTGCCAGCAGTCCTACAGGGGAGGGCGGTTCACCCCTCCACTTT.